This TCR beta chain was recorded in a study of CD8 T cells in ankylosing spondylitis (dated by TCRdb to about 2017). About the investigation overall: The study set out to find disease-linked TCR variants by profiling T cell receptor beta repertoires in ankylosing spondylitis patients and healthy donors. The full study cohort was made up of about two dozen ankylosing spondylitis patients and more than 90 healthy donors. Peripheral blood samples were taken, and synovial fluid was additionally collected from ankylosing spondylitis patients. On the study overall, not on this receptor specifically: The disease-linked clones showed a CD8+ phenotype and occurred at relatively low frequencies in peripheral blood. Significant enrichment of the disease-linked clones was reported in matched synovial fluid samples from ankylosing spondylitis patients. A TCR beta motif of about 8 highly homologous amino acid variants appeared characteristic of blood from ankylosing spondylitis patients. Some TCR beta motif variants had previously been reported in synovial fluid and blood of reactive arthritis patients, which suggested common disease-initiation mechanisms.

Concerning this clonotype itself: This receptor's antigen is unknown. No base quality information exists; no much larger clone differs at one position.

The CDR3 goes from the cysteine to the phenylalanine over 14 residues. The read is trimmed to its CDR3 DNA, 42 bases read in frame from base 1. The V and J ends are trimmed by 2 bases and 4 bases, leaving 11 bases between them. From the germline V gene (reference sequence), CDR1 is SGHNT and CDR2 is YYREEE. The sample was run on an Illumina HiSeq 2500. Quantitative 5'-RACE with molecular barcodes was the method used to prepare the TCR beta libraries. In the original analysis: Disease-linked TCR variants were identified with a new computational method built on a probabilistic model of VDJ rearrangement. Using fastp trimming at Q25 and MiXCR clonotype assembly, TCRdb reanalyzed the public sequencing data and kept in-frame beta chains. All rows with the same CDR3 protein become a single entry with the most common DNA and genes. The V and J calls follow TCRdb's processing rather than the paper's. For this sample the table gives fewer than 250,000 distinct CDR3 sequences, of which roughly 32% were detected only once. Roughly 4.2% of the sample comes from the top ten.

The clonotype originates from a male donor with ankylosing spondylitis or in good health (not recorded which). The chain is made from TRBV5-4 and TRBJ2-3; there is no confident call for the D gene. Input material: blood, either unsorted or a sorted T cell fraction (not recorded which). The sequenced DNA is TGTGCCAGCAGCTTTTCCAGGACGGCAGATACGCAGTATTTT. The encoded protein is CASSFSRTADTQYF.